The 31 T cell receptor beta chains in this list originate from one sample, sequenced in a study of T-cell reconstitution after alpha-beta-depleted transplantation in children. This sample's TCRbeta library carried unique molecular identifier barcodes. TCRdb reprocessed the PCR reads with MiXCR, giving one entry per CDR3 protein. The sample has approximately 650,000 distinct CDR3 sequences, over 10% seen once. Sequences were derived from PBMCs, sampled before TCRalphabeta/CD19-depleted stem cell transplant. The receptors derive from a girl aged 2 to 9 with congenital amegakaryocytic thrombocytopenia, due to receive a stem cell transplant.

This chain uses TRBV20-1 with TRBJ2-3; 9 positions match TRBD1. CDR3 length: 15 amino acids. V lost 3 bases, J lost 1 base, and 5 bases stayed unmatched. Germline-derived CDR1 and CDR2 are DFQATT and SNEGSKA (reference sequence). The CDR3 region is CSASRGTGRTDTQYF. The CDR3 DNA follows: TGCAGTGCTAGTAGAGGGACAGGGCGCACAGATACGCAGTATTTT.

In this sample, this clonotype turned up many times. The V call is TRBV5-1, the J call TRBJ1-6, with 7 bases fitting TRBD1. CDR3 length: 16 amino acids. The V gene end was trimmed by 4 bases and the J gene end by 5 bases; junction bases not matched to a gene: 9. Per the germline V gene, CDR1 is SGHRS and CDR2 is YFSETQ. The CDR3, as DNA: TGCGCCAGCAGCACCCGGACAGGAGGGAATAATTCACCCCTCCACTTT. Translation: CASSTRTGGNNSPLHF.

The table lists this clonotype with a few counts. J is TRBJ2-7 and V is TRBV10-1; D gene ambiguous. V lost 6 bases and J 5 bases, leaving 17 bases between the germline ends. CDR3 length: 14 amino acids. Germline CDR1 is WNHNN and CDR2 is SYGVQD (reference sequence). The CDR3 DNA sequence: TGCGCCAGCAGCGACGGCGGACCTGAGGACGAGCAGTACTTC. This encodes CASSDGGPEDEQYF.

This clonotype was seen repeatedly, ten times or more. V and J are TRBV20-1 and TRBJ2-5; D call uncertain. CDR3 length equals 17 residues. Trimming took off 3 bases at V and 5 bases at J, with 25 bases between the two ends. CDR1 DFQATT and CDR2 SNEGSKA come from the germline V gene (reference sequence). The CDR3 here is CSASVARQSNPGETQYF. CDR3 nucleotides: TGCAGTGCTAGCGTGGCCAGACAATCTAATCCTGGGGAGACCCAGTACTTC.

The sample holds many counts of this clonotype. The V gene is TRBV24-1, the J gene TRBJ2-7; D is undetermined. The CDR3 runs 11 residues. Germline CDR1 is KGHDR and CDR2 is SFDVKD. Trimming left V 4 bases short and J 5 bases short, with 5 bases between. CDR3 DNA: TGTGCCACCAGTGAAGCGCACGAGCAGTACTTC. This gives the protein CATSEAHEQYF.

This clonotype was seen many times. The CDR3 spells CSARDILAGVGEQFF. DNA of the CDR3: TGCAGTGCTAGAGATATACTAGCGGGAGTAGGTGAGCAGTTCTTC. V gene TRBV20-1 combines with J gene TRBJ2-1; 11 nucleotides line up with TRBD2. The CDR3 loop spans 15 amino acids. V was clipped by 0 bases and J by 9 bases; unmatched bases: 7. Germline V gives CDR1 DFQATT, CDR2 SNEGSKA (reference sequence).

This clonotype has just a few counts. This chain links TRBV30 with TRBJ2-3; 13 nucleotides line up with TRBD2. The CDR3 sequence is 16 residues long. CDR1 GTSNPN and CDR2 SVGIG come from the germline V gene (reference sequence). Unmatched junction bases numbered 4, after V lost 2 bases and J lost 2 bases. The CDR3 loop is CAWSSGTSGDTDTQYF. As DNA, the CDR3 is TGTGCCTGGAGTTCCGGGACTAGCGGGGACACAGATACGCAGTATTTT.

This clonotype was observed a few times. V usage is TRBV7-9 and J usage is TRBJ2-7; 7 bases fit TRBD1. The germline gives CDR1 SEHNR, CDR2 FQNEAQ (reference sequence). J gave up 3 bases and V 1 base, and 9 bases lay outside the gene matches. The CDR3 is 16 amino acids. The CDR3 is CASSLDRDRAYYEQYF. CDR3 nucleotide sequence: TGTGCCAGCAGCTTAGATCGGGACAGAGCATACTACGAGCAGTACTTC.

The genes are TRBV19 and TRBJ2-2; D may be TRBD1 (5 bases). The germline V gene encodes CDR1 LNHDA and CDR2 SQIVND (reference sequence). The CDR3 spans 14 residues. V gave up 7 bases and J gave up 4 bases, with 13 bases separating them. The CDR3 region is CASTGQFFTGELFF. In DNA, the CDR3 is TGTGCCAGTACCGGACAATTTTTCACCGGGGAGCTGTTTTTT.

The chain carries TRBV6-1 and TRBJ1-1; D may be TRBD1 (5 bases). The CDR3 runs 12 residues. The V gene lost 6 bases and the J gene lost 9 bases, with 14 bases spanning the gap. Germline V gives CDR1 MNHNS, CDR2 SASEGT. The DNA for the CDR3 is TGTGCCAGCAGCCAAACGGGGGATAAAGCTTTCTTT. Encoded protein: CASSQTGDKAFF.

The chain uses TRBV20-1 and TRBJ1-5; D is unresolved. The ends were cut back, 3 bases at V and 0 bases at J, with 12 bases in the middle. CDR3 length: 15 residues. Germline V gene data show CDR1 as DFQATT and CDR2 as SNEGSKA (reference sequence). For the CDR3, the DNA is TGCAGTGCTAGTGTGGCCCAATATAGCAATCAGCCCCAGCATTTT. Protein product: CSASVAQYSNQPQHF.

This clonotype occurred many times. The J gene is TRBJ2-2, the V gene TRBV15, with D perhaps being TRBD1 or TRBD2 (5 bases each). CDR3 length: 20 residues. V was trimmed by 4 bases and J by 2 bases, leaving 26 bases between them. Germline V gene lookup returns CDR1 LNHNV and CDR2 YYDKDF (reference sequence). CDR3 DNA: TGTGCCACCAGCACCTCCTATATACTAGTGACAGAACCCAACACCGGGGAGCTGTTTTTT. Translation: CATSTSYILVTEPNTGELFF.

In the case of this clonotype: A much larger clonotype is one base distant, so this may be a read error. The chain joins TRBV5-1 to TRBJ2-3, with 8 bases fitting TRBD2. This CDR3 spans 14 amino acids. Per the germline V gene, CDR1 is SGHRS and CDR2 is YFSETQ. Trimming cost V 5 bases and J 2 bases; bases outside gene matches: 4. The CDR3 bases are TGCGCCAGCAGGGTGACTAGCGCCACAGATACGCAGTATTTT. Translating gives CASRVTSATDTQYF.

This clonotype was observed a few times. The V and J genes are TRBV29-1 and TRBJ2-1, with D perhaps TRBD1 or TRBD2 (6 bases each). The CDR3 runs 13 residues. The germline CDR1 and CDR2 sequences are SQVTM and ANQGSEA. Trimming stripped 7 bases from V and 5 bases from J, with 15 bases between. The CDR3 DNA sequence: TGCAGCGGTACGGGGGCTGCGAACAATGAGCAGTTCTTC. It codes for CSGTGAANNEQFF.

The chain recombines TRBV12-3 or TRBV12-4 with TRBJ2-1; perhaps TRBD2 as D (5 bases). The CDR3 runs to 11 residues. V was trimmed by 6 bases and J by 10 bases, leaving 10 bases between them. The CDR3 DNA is TGTGCCAGCAGACAGACTAAGGAGCAGTTCTTC. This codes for CASRQTKEQFF.

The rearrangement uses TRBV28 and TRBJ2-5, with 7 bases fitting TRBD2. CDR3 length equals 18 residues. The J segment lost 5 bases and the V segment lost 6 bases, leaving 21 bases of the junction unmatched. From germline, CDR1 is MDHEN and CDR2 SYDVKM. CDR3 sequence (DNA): TGTGCCAGCAGCACGCCGCGCCTAGCGGTCCTCCCGGCGGAGACCCAGTACTTC. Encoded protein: CASSTPRLAVLPAETQYF.

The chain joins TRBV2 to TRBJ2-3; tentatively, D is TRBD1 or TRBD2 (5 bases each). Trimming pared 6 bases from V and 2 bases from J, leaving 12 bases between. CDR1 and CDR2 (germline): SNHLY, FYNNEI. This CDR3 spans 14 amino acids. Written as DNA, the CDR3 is TGTGCCAGCAGAGAGGGGCCGGACACAGATACGCAGTATTTT. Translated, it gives CASREGPDTDTQYF.

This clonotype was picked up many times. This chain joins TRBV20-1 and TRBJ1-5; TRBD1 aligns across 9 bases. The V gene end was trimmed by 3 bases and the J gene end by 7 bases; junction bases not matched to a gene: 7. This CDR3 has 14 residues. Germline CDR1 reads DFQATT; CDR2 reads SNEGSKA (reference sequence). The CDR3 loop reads CSASRDRVEQPQHF. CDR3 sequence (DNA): TGCAGTGCTAGCAGGGACAGGGTGGAACAGCCCCAGCATTTT.

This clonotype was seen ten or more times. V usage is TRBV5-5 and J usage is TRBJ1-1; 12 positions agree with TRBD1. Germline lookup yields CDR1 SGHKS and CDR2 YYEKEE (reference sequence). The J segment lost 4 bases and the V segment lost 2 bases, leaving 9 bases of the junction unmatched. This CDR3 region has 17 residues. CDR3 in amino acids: CASSLRPGQGARTEAFF. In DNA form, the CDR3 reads TGTGCCAGCAGCTTACGGCCGGGACAGGGGGCCCGCACTGAAGCTTTCTTT.

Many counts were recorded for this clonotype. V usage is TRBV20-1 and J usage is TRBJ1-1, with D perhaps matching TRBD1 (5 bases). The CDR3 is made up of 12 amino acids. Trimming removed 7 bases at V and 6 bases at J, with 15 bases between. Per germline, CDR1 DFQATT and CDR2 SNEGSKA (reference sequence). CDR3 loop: CSVDRGVPEAFF. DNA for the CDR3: TGCAGTGTAGACAGAGGGGTCCCTGAAGCTTTCTTT.

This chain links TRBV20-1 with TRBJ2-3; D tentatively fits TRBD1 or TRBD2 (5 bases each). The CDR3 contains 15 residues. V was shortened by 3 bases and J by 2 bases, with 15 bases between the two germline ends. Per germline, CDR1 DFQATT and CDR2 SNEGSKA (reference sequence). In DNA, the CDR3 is TGCAGTGCTAGTCTGGGGACCGGCCCCACAGATACGCAGTATTTT. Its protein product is CSASLGTGPTDTQYF.

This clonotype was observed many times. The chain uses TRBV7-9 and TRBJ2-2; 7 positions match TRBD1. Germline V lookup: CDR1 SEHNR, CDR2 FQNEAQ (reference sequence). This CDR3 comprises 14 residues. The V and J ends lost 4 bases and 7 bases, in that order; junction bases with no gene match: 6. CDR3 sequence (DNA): TGTGCCAGCAGCTCCATTACAGGGGTCGGGGAGCTGTTTTTT. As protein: CASSSITGVGELFF.

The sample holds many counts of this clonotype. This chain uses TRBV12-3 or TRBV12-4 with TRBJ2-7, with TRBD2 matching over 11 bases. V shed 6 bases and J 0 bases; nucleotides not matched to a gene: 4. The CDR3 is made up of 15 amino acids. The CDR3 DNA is TGTGCCAGCAGGGGCACTAGCGGGGGCTCCTACGAGCAGTACTTC. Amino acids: CASRGTSGGSYEQYF.

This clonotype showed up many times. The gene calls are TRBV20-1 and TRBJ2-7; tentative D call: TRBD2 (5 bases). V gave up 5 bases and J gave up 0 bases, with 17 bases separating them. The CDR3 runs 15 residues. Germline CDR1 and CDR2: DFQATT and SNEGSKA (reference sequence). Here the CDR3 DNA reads TGCAGTGCTCCCTCCGGCGGGTGGAGCTCCTACGAGCAGTACTTC. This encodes CSAPSGGWSSYEQYF.

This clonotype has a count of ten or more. As DNA, the CDR3 is TGTGCCAGCAGCTTCCAGGTCAATCAGCCCCAGCATTTT. It yields the protein CASSFQVNQPQHF. The genes are TRBV5-5 and TRBJ1-5; D unresolved. CDR3 size: 13 residues. The ends were cut back, 2 bases at V and 3 bases at J, with 6 bases in the middle. The germline CDR1 and CDR2 sequences are SGHKS and YYEKEE (reference sequence).

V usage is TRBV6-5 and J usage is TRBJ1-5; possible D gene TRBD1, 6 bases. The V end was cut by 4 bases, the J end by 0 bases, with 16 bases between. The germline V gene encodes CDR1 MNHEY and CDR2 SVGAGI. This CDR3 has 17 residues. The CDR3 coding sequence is TGTGCCAGCAGTTCGAGTTCCAGGGGCCATAGCAATCAGCCCCAGCATTTT. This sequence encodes CASSSSSRGHSNQPQHF.

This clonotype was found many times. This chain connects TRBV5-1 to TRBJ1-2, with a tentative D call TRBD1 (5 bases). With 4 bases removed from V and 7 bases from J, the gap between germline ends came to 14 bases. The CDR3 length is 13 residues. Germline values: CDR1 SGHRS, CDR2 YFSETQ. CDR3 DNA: TGCGCCAGCAGCCTACAGGTTACAGGTGGCTACACCTTC. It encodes CASSLQVTGGYTF.

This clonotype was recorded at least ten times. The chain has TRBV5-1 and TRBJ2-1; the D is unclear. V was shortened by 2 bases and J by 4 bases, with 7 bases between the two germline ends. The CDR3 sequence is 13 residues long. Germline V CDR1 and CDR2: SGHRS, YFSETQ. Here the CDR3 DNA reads TGCGCCAGCAGCTTTGATGGGTACAATGAGCAGTTCTTC. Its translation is CASSFDGYNEQFF. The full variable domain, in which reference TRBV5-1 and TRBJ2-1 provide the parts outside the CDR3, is KAGVTQTPRYLIKTRGQQVTLSCSPISGHRSVSWYQQTPGQGLQFLFEYFSETQRNKGNFPGRFSGRQFSNSRSEMNVSTLELGDSALYLCASSFDGYNEQFFGPGTRLTVL.

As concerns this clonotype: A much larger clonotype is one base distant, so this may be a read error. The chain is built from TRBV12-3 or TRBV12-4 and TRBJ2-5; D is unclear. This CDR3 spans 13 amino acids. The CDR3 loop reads CASSLNLEETQCF. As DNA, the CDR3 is TGTGCCAGCAGTTTAAACTTGGAAGAGACCCAGTGCTTC.

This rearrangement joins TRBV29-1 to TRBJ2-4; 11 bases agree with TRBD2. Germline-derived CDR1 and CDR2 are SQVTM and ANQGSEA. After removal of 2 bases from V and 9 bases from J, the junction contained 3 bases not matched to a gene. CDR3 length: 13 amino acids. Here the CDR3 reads CSVELAGGSIQYF. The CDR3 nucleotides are TGCAGCGTTGAACTAGCGGGAGGCAGCATTCAGTACTTC.

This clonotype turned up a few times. The CDR3 coding sequence is TGCGCCAGCAGCTGGCCTGGCGGGGTTCGTACCTACGAGCAGTACTTC. As protein: CASSWPGGVRTYEQYF. The chain carries TRBV5-1 and TRBJ2-7; D possibly corresponds to TRBD2 (6 bases). V was shortened by 3 bases and J by 2 bases, with 18 bases between the two germline ends. CDR1 SGHRS and CDR2 YFSETQ come from the germline V gene. CDR3 length equals 16 residues.